The entry below gives a single T cell receptor beta chain sequence along with its context. This clone is a singleton in its sample. The antigen it recognizes is unknown. No clone much larger than this one lies a single base away; base qualities are absent. The sample belongs to a study of control samples from healthy donors and cancer patients (dated by TCRdb to 2020 to 2021). The protocol used for the library was the immunoSEQ multiplex PCR assay. TCRdb stores this immuneACCESS table with in-frame sequences only. Part of the clones is absent; in the studies checked, under half of the shortfall reflects unresolved V genes, and no reason is known for the rest. The sample table holds approximately 180,000 clones, of which approximately 94% were seen once. The ten largest clones capture 1.1% to 1.5% of the sample. Relative to germline, V is 0 bases shorter and J is 10 bases shorter, with 16 bases between their ends. The germline V gene sets CDR1 to MGHDK and CDR2 to SYGVNS. Measured from the cysteine to the phenylalanine, the CDR3 is 16 residues long. The retained sequence is limited to the CDR3, 48 bases, with the frame set at the first base.

Sample: blood. The chain employs TRBV25-1 and TRBJ1-6; TRBD1 is a possible D gene, resting on 5 matching bases. The sequence derives from a woman under 30 in good health. The CDR3 here reads CASSEYGGRENSPLHF. The DNA sequence is given as TGTGCCAGCAGTGAATACGGAGGCAGGGAAAACTCACCCCTCCACTTT.